This T cell receptor beta chain was captured by sequencing in a study of T cells after yellow fever vaccination. TCRdb redid the calling of the 5' RACE reads with MiXCR, one entry per CDR3 protein. The repertoire holds 600,000 to 750,000 distinct CDR3 sequences, with more than 9% as singletons. The junction had 8 bases not matched to a gene; V was cut back by 2 bases and J by 3 bases. The length of the CDR3 is 16 residues. Overall study results and limits: Abundant bulk-derived clonotypes could contaminate FACS-sorted repertoires. The appearance of a small share of clonotypes in both CD4 and CD8 compartments was observed. Reappearance after the booster was seen for most primary-vaccination clones, at 95% to 97% CD4 and less than 90% CD8.

There are a few counts of this clonotype. Its antigen is not identified. Sequencing was performed on PBMCs, taken on the day of the yellow fever booster vaccination. This receptor was taken from a young man who received the YFV17D yellow fever vaccine. The chain recombines TRBV12-3 or TRBV12-4 with TRBJ2-3, with TRBD2 matching over 7 bases. The CDR3 DNA is TGTGCCAGCAGTTTACTTCGACTAGCTAGAACAGATACGCAGTATTTT. This translates into CASSLLRLARTDTQYF.